This T cell receptor beta chain was identified during a study of CD8+CD57+ T cells in acquired aplastic anemia (dated by TCRdb to about 2018). A note on the overall study: On average, sorted CD4+ and CD8+ cells yielded 3.2 ug of extracted DNA, with a range of about 0.18 to 27.4 ug. For healthy donor samples, the average read count was about 9.9 million for CD4+ cells and approximately 11 million for CD8+ cells. Overall study results and their limits: Twenty-nine CD8+ CDR3 sequences were found in both patients and controls but appeared to be highly expressed in patients and within the immunodominant clones of the patients. Between patients and healthy controls, no significant difference in CD8+ Simpson's diversity was found (P=0.060).

TCR repertoires of sorted CD4+ and CD8+ blood T cells from severe aplastic anemia patients and healthy subjects were deep-sequenced in the study. Ficoll-Paque density gradient centrifugation was used to isolate peripheral blood mononuclear cells. Before DNA was extracted, CD4+ and CD8+ T cells were sorted using either FACS or magnetic beads. Details on this clonotype: Its antigen is currently not known. No quality values exist for individual bases; no much larger clone is one base distant.

Genomic DNA was used as template for profiling of TCR beta VDJ combinations and CDR3 sequences. An Illumina HiSeq 2000 was the platform used for TCR repertoire sequencing. On the authors' methods: Repertoire assessment relied on Simpson's diversity index, CDR3 size and DJ length profiles, and TRBV/TRBJ rearrangement plots. The immunodominant clone was defined as the most abundant DNA sequence in deep sequencing data. CDR3 amino acid sequences were screened for sharing across subjects and compared with published repertoires and the VDJdb database. TCRdb reprocessed the public reads (quality trimming at Q25 with fastp, clone calling with MiXCR) and kept in-frame beta chains. Each entry is one CDR3 protein sequence, shown with its most common DNA and genes. TCRdb, not the original authors, processed these V and J calls. The sample table records under 200,000 distinct CDR3 sequences; 55% to 80% of these occur just once. Less than 55% of the sample is in the top ten clones.

The CDR3 contains 14 residues, cysteine and phenylalanine counted. Just CDR3 DNA is preserved here, 42 bases in frame from base 1. V is clipped by 4 bases and J by 3 bases, and the sequence between their germline boundaries is 14 bases long. In the germline V gene, CDR1 corresponds to SGDLS and CDR2 to YYNGEE. The rearranged segments are TRBV9 and TRBJ2-7; possibly the D gene is TRBD1, per 6 matching bases. Sequencing input: sorted CD4+, CD8+, or CD8+CD57+ T cells (not recorded which) from PBMCs. The TCR originated in a human donor in good health. The base sequence is TGTGCCAGCAGCACTGGACAGAGCAACTACGAGCAGTACTTC. Its protein product is CASSTGQSNYEQYF.